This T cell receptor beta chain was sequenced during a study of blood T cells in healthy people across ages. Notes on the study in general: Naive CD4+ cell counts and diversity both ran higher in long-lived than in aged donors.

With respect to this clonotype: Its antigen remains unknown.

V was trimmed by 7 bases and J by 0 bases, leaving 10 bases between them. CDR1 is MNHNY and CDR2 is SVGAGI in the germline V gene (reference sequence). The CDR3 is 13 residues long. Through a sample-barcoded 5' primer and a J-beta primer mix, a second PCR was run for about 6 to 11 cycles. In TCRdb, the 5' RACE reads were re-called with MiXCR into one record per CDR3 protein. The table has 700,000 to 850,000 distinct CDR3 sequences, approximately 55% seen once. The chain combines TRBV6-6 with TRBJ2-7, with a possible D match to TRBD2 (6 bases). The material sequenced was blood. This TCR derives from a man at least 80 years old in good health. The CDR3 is CASISGSSYEQYF. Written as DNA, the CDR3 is TGTGCCAGCATCAGCGGGTCCTCCTACGAGCAGTACTTC.